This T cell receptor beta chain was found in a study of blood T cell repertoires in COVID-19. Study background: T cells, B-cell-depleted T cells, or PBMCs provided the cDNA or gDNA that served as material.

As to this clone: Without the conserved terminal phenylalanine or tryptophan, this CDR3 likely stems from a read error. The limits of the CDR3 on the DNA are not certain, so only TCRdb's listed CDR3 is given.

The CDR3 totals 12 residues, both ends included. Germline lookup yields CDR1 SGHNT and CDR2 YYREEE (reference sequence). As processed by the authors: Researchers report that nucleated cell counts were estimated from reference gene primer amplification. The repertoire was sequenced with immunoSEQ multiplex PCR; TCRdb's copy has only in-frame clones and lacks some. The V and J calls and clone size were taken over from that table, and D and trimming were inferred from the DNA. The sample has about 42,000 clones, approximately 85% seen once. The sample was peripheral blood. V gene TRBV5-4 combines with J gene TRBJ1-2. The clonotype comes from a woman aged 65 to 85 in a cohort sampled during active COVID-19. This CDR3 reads CASSLVRGADSS.